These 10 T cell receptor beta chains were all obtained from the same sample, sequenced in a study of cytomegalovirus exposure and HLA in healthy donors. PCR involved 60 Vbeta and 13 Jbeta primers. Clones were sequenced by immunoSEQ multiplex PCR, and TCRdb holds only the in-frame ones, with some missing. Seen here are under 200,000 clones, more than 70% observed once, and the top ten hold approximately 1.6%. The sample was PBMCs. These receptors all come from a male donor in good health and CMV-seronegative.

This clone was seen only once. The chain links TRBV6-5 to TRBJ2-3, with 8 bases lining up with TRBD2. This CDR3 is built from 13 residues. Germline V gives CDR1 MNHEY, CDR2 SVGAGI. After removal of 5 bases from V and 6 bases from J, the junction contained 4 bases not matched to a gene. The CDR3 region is CASSRAGADTQYF. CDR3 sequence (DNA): TGTGCCAGCAGTAGAGCGGGAGCTGATACGCAGTATTTT.

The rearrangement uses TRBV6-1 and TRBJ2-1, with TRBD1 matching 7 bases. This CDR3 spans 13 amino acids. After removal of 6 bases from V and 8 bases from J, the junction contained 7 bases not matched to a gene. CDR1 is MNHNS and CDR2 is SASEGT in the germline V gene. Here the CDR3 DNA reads TGTGCCAGCAGGACACAGGGGAGAGATGAGCAGTTCTTC. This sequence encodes CASRTQGRDEQFF.

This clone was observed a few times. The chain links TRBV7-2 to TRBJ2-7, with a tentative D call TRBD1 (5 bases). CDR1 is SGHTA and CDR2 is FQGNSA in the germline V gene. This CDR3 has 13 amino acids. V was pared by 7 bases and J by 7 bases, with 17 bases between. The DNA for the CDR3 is TGTGCCAGCAACCAAGGGGTGGGAAGGGAGCAGTACTTC. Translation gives CASNQGVGREQYF.

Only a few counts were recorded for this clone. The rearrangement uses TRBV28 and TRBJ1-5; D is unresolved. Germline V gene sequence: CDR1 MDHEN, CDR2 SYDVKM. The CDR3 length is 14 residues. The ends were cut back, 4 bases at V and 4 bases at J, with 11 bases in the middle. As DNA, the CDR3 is TGTGCCAGCAGTTACGGGAGAAGTAATCAGCCCCAGCATTTT. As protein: CASSYGRSNQPQHF.

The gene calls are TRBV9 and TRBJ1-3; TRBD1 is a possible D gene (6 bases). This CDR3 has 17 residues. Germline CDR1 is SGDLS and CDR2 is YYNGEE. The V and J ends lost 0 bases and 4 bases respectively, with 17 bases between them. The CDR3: CASSVDLLGQGGNTIYF. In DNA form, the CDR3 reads TGTGCCAGCAGCGTAGATCTCTTGGGACAAGGGGGAAACACCATATATTTT.

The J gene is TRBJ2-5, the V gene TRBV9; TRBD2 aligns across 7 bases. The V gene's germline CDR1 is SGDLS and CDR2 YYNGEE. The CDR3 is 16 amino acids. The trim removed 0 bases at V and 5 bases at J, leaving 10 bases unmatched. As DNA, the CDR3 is TGTGCCAGCAGCGTAGGTTTGAGGGAGGGCCGGGAGACCCAGTACTTC. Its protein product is CASSVGLREGRETQYF. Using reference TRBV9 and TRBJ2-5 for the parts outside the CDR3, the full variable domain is DSGVTQTPKHLITATGQRVTLRCSPRSGDLSVYWYQQSLDQGLQFLIQYYNGEERAKGNILERFSAQQFPDLHSELNLSSLELGDSALYFCASSVGLREGRETQYFGPGTRLLVL.

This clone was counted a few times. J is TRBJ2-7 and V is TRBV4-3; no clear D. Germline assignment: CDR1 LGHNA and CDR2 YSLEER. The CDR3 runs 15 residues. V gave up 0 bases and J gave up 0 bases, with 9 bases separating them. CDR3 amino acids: CASSQDAESSYEQYF. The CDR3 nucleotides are TGCGCCAGCAGCCAAGATGCGGAGTCCTCCTACGAGCAGTACTTC.

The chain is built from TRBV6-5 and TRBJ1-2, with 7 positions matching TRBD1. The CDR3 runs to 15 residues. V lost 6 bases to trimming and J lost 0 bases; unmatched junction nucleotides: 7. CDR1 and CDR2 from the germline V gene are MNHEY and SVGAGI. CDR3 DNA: TGTGCCAGCAGACCCGGGACAGAAGCTAACTATGGCTACACCTTC. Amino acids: CASRPGTEANYGYTF.

The CDR3: CASSRGDRGMETQYF. As DNA, the CDR3 is TGTGCCAGCAGCCGCGGGGACAGGGGCATGGAGACCCAGTACTTC. This chain connects TRBV27 to TRBJ2-5, with TRBD1 identical over 10 bases. This CDR3 has 15 residues. CDR1 and CDR2 (germline): MNHEY, SMNVEV (reference sequence). Trimming cost V 6 bases and J 5 bases; bases outside gene matches: 9.

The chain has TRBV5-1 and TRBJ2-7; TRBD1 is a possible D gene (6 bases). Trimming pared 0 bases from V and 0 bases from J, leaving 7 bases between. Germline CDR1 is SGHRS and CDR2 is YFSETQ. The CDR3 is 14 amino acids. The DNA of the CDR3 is TGCGCCAGCAGCTTGGCCAGGGGCTCCTACGAGCAGTACTTC. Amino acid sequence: CASSLARGSYEQYF.